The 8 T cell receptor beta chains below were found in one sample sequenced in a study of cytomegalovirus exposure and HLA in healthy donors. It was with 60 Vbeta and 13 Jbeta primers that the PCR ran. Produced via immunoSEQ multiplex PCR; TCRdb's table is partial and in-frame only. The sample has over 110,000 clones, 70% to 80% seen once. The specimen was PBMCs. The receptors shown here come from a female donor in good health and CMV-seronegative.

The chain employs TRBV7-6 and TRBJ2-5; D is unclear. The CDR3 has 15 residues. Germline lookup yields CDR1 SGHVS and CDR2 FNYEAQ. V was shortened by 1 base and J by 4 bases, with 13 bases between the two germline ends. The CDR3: CASSLEHLRGETQYF. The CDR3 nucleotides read TGTGCCAGCAGCTTAGAGCACCTCCGAGGAGAGACCCAGTACTTC.

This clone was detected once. The CDR3 loop is CASSKLGGLSFTGELFF. CDR3 DNA sequence: TGTGCCAGCAGCAAACTAGGGGGACTATCTTTCACCGGGGAGCTGTTTTTT. The rearrangement links TRBV11-3 to TRBJ2-2; a weak D match, TRBD2 (7 bases). This CDR3 has 17 amino acids. Trimming shortened V by 5 bases and J by 4 bases, and 20 bases separated the two germline ends. CDR1 SGHNT and CDR2 YENEEA come from the germline V gene.

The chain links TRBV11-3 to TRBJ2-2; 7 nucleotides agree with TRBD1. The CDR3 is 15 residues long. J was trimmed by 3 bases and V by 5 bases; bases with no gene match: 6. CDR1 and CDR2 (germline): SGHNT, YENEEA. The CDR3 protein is CASSLEQGHTGELFF. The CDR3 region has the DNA TGTGCCAGCAGCCTCGAACAGGGGCACACCGGGGAGCTGTTTTTT.

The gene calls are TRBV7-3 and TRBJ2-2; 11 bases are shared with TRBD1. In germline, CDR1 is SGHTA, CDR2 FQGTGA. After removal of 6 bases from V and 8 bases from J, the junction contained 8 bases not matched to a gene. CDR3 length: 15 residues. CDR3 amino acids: CASRPGQGEGGELFF. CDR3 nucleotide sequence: TGTGCCAGCAGACCGGGACAGGGGGAAGGAGGGGAGCTGTTTTTT.

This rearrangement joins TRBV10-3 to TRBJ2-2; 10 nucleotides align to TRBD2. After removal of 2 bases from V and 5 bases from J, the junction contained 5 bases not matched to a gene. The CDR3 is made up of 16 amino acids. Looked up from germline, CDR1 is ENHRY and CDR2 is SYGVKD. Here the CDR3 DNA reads TGTGCCATCAGTGAGCACCCAGCGGGAGGGACCGGGGAGCTGTTTTTT. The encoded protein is CAISEHPAGGTGELFF.

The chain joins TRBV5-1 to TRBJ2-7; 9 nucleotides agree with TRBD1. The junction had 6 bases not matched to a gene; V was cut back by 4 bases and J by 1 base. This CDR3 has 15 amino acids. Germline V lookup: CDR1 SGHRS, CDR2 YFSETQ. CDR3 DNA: TGCGCCAGCAGCCCCACCGGGACAGGGTCCTACGAGCAGTACTTC. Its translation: CASSPTGTGSYEQYF.

CDR3 sequence: CASSEGFGRTQYF. CDR3 DNA: TGTGCCAGCAGTGAAGGCTTCGGGAGAACGCAGTATTTT. This chain uses TRBV25-1 with TRBJ2-3; TRBD2 is a possible D gene (6 bases). The CDR3 has 13 amino acids. In germline, CDR1 is MGHDK, CDR2 SYGVNS. V was shortened by 2 bases and J by 9 bases, with 12 bases between the two germline ends.

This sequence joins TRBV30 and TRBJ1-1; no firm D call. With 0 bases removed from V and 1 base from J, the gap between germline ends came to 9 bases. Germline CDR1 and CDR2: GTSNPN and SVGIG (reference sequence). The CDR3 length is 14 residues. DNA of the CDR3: TGTGCCTGGAGTGTGAGTCGCCCGAACACTGAAGCTTTCTTT. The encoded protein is CAWSVSRPNTEAFF.